A selection of T cell receptor beta chains follows, all from one sample in a study of CD8 T cells in Susac syndrome. TCRdb itself ran the immunoSEQ multiplex PCR reads through MiXCR, one entry per CDR3 protein. The sample has 200,000 or so distinct CDR3 sequences; approximately 95% are singletons. Sequenced: CD8+ T cells from PBMCs. These receptors were taken from a human donor with Susac syndrome. CDR3s include the opening cysteine and the closing phenylalanine or tryptophan. Fields, in order: D gene, CDR3 length, clone size, V gene, J gene, CDR3 protein, CDR3 DNA. The D gene is left open where the match is weak. Some rows mark clone size as missing; the rest say once, few, many or name a class of expanded clone.

d_gene: -; len: 11; abundance: -; v_gene: TRBV20-1; j_gene: TRBJ1-1; CDR3aa: CAIHGDTEAFF; CDR3nt: TGCGCGATCCATGGAGACACTGAAGCTTTCTTT
d_gene: TRBD1; len: 14; abundance: -; v_gene: TRBV2; j_gene: TRBJ2-7; CDR3aa: CASTSGGESYEQYF; CDR3nt: TGTGCCAGCACCTCAGGGGGCGAGTCCTACGAGCAGTACTTC
d_gene: -; len: 14; abundance: -; v_gene: TRBV5-6; j_gene: TRBJ1-5; CDR3aa: CASSFGQGYQPQHF; CDR3nt: TGTGCCAGCAGCTTTGGGCAGGGGTATCAGCCCCAGCATTTT
d_gene: TRBD2; len: 15; abundance: -; v_gene: TRBV3-1; j_gene: TRBJ2-1; CDR3aa: CASSPEGLAGGEQFF; CDR3nt: TGTGCCAGCAGCCCCGAGGGTCTAGCGGGAGGGGAGCAGTTCTTC
d_gene: TRBD2; len: 16; abundance: -; v_gene: TRBV9; j_gene: TRBJ2-1; CDR3aa: CASSVATSGGYNEQFF; CDR3nt: TGTGCCAGCAGCGTAGCGACTAGCGGGGGGTACAATGAGCAGTTCTTC
d_gene: TRBD2; len: 17; abundance: -; v_gene: TRBV7-2; j_gene: TRBJ2-3; CDR3aa: CASSYNGLAGVTDTQYF; CDR3nt: TGTGCCAGCAGCTATAACGGACTAGCGGGAGTTACAGATACGCAGTATTTT
d_gene: TRBD2; len: 14; abundance: -; v_gene: TRBV12-5; j_gene: TRBJ2-1; CDR3aa: CASGISGIHNEQFF; CDR3nt: TGTGCTAGTGGTATTAGCGGGATCCACAATGAGCAGTTCTTC
d_gene: -; len: 14; abundance: -; v_gene: TRBV11-1; j_gene: TRBJ2-2; CDR3aa: CASSVGQGTGELFF; CDR3nt: TGTGCCAGCAGCGTAGGCCAGGGCACCGGGGAGCTGTTTTTT
d_gene: TRBD1; len: 15; abundance: -; v_gene: TRBV20-1; j_gene: TRBJ2-7; CDR3aa: CSAENRDRSSYEQYF; CDR3nt: TGCAGTGCTGAGAACCGGGACAGGAGCTCCTACGAGCAGTACTTC
d_gene: TRBD1; len: 17; abundance: -; v_gene: TRBV18; j_gene: TRBJ2-3; CDR3aa: CASSHQADRVGTDTQYF; CDR3nt: TGTGCCAGCTCACACCAAGCTGACAGGGTAGGCACAGATACGCAGTATTTT
d_gene: -; len: 13; abundance: -; v_gene: TRBV5-1; j_gene: TRBJ1-2; CDR3aa: CASSLAGGNGYTF; CDR3nt: TGCGCCAGCAGCTTGGCCGGGGGAAATGGCTACACCTTC
d_gene: -; len: 14; abundance: -; v_gene: TRBV2; j_gene: TRBJ1-1; CDR3aa: CASSRRVLNTEAFF; CDR3nt: TGTGCCAGCAGTAGACGGGTTTTGAACACTGAAGCTTTCTTT
d_gene: -; len: 17; abundance: -; v_gene: TRBV15; j_gene: TRBJ1-5; CDR3aa: CATSRDYGGSSNQPQHF; CDR3nt: TGTGCCACCAGCAGAGATTACGGGGGGTCTAGCAATCAGCCCCAGCATTTT
d_gene: -; len: 13; abundance: -; v_gene: TRBV15; j_gene: TRBJ2-3; CDR3aa: CATSRTRADTQYF; CDR3nt: TGTGCCACCAGCAGAACCAGGGCCGATACGCAGTATTTT
d_gene: -; len: 14; abundance: once; v_gene: TRBV5-1; j_gene: TRBJ2-3; CDR3aa: CASSGGASTDTQYF; CDR3nt: TGCGCCAGCAGCGGGGGGGCGAGCACAGATACGCAGTATTTT
d_gene: -; len: 15; abundance: -; v_gene: TRBV9; j_gene: TRBJ1-1; CDR3aa: CASSALRDGNTEAFF; CDR3nt: TGTGCCAGCAGCGCGTTGCGGGACGGGAACACTGAAGCTTTCTTT
d_gene: -; len: 13; abundance: -; v_gene: TRBV27; j_gene: TRBJ2-1; CDR3aa: CASSLGRFNEQFF; CDR3nt: TGTGCCAGCAGTTTAGGTCGATTCAATGAGCAGTTCTTC
d_gene: TRBD2; len: 16; abundance: -; v_gene: TRBV7-3; j_gene: TRBJ2-3; CDR3aa: CASSRGTSGFTDTQYF; CDR3nt: TGTGCCAGCAGCCGGGGGACTAGCGGGTTCACAGATACGCAGTATTTT
d_gene: -; len: 13; abundance: -; v_gene: TRBV20-1; j_gene: TRBJ2-7; CDR3aa: CSAQRGSSYEQYF; CDR3nt: TGCAGTGCGCAAAGAGGGAGCTCCTACGAGCAGTACTTC
d_gene: -; len: 13; abundance: -; v_gene: TRBV20-1; j_gene: TRBJ1-5; CDR3aa: CSAREGGSGPQHF; CDR3nt: TGCAGTGCTAGAGAGGGGGGGAGTGGTCCCCAGCATTTT
d_gene: -; len: 15; abundance: once; v_gene: TRBV25-1; j_gene: TRBJ1-4; CDR3aa: CASSGRQITNEKLFF; CDR3nt: TGTGCCAGCAGTGGGAGACAGATAACTAATGAAAAACTGTTTTTT
d_gene: -; len: 13; abundance: -; v_gene: TRBV20-1; j_gene: TRBJ2-7; CDR3aa: CSAIIDRSYEQYF; CDR3nt: TGCAGTGCTATAATCGACAGATCCTACGAGCAGTACTTC
d_gene: -; len: 15; abundance: -; v_gene: TRBV24-1; j_gene: TRBJ2-5; CDR3aa: CATSDPQPQKETQYF; CDR3nt: TGTGCCACCAGTGATCCTCAGCCCCAGAAAGAGACCCAGTACTTC
d_gene: -; len: 17; abundance: -; v_gene: TRBV19; j_gene: TRBJ1-5; CDR3aa: CASSIGGGQFFSQPQHF; CDR3nt: TGTGCCAGTAGTATCGGCGGGGGGCAGTTTTTCAGTCAGCCCCAGCATTTT
d_gene: -; len: 13; abundance: -; v_gene: TRBV7-2; j_gene: TRBJ2-7; CDR3aa: CANPQGTLYEQYF; CDR3nt: TGTGCCAACCCCCAGGGGACACTCTACGAGCAGTACTTC
d_gene: TRBD2; len: 16; abundance: -; v_gene: TRBV4-1; j_gene: TRBJ2-3; CDR3aa: CASSQAAGGVTDTQYF; CDR3nt: TGCGCCAGCAGCCAAGCGGCGGGAGGAGTCACAGATACGCAGTATTTT
d_gene: -; len: 15; abundance: -; v_gene: TRBV3-1; j_gene: TRBJ2-5; CDR3aa: CASSPAGVRGETQYF; CDR3nt: TGTGCCAGCAGCCCCGCAGGGGTGAGGGGAGAGACCCAGTACTTC
d_gene: -; len: 13; abundance: -; v_gene: TRBV6-1; j_gene: TRBJ1-1; CDR3aa: CASSEAGALGAFF; CDR3nt: TGTGCCAGCAGTGAAGCTGGTGCCTTGGGAGCTTTCTTT
d_gene: -; len: 16; abundance: -; v_gene: TRBV11-2; j_gene: TRBJ2-3; CDR3aa: CASSPFWGTNGDTQYF; CDR3nt: TGTGCCAGCAGCCCCTTCTGGGGGACGAACGGGGATACGCAGTATTTT
d_gene: -; len: 11; abundance: -; v_gene: TRBV30; j_gene: TRBJ1-1; CDR3aa: CAWSLQTEAFF; CDR3nt: TGTGCCTGGAGTCTACAAACTGAAGCTTTCTTT
d_gene: -; len: 13; abundance: -; v_gene: TRBV6-5; j_gene: TRBJ1-2; CDR3aa: CAAGGRPTYGYTF; CDR3nt: TGTGCCGCTGGAGGACGGCCTACCTATGGCTACACCTTC
d_gene: -; len: 15; abundance: -; v_gene: TRBV15; j_gene: TRBJ2-7; CDR3aa: CATSSSRWSAYEQYF; CDR3nt: TGTGCCACCAGCAGTTCTCGTTGGTCAGCCTACGAGCAGTACTTC
d_gene: -; len: 15; abundance: -; v_gene: TRBV2; j_gene: TRBJ1-1; CDR3aa: CASTYTYSGDTEAFF; CDR3nt: TGTGCCAGCACATACACATACTCGGGGGACACTGAAGCTTTCTTT
d_gene: -; len: 13; abundance: once; v_gene: TRBV12-3/TRBV12-4; j_gene: TRBJ1-2; CDR3aa: CASRQARTDGYTF; CDR3nt: TGTGCCAGCAGGCAAGCCCGGACGGATGGCTACACCTTC
d_gene: TRBD1; len: 14; abundance: -; v_gene: TRBV6-5; j_gene: TRBJ2-7; CDR3aa: CASSQGQGNYEQYF; CDR3nt: TGTGCCAGCAGTCAGGGACAGGGAAACTACGAGCAGTACTTC
d_gene: TRBD1; len: 15; abundance: -; v_gene: TRBV7-9; j_gene: TRBJ1-2; CDR3aa: CASSSGTGLAGGYTF; CDR3nt: TGTGCCAGCAGCTCGGGGACAGGGTTGGCTGGCGGCTACACCTTC
d_gene: TRBD2; len: 17; abundance: -; v_gene: TRBV5-6; j_gene: TRBJ2-7; CDR3aa: CASSRSNSGRATYEQYF; CDR3nt: TGTGCCAGCAGCCGGTCCAATAGCGGGAGGGCTACCTACGAGCAGTACTTC
d_gene: TRBD1; len: 14; abundance: -; v_gene: TRBV4-1; j_gene: TRBJ2-7; CDR3aa: CASSPSQGALEQYF; CDR3nt: TGCGCCAGCAGCCCCAGTCAGGGGGCCCTAGAGCAGTACTTC
d_gene: TRBD1; len: 13; abundance: -; v_gene: TRBV29-1; j_gene: TRBJ1-2; CDR3aa: CSAGTDPNYGYTF; CDR3nt: TGCAGCGCTGGGACAGATCCTAACTATGGCTACACCTTC
d_gene: -; len: 14; abundance: -; v_gene: TRBV20-1; j_gene: TRBJ2-1; CDR3aa: CSARDVADYNEQFF; CDR3nt: TGCAGTGCTAGAGATGTAGCGGATTACAATGAGCAGTTCTTC
d_gene: -; len: 14; abundance: once; v_gene: TRBV16; j_gene: TRBJ2-3; CDR3aa: CASSQSTDPNTQYF; CDR3nt: TGTGCCAGCAGCCAATCGACGGATCCCAATACGCAGTATTTT
d_gene: TRBD2; len: 16; abundance: -; v_gene: TRBV28; j_gene: TRBJ2-7; CDR3aa: CASSSSETSEAYEQYF; CDR3nt: TGTGCCAGCAGTTCCTCCGAGACTAGCGAGGCCTACGAGCAGTACTTC
d_gene: -; len: 13; abundance: -; v_gene: TRBV20-1; j_gene: TRBJ2-7; CDR3aa: CSARGLGQYEQYF; CDR3nt: TGCAGTGCTCGGGGCTTGGGGCAATACGAGCAGTACTTC
d_gene: -; len: 14; abundance: -; v_gene: TRBV7-2; j_gene: TRBJ2-6; CDR3aa: CASSLVWGANVLTF; CDR3nt: TGTGCCAGCAGCTTAGTGTGGGGGGCCAACGTCCTGACTTTC
d_gene: -; len: 15; abundance: -; v_gene: TRBV15; j_gene: TRBJ1-3; CDR3aa: CATSRAESSGNTIYF; CDR3nt: TGTGCCACCAGCAGAGCTGAGTCTTCTGGAAACACCATATATTTT
d_gene: -; len: 13; abundance: -; v_gene: TRBV27; j_gene: TRBJ2-5; CDR3aa: CASGPTARETQYF; CDR3nt: TGTGCCAGCGGCCCGACTGCGAGGGAGACCCAGTACTTC
d_gene: TRBD1; len: 18; abundance: -; v_gene: TRBV12-3/TRBV12-4; j_gene: TRBJ2-1; CDR3aa: CASSSADRGEGSYNEQFF; CDR3nt: TGTGCCAGCAGTTCCGCCGACAGGGGAGAAGGCTCCTACAATGAGCAGTTCTTC
d_gene: -; len: 13; abundance: few; v_gene: TRBV5-1; j_gene: TRBJ1-2; CDR3aa: CASSLDGARGYTF; CDR3nt: TGCGCCAGCAGCTTGGACGGGGCGCGAGGCTACACCTTC
d_gene: -; len: 13; abundance: -; v_gene: TRBV3-1; j_gene: TRBJ2-2; CDR3aa: CASSQRNPGELFF; CDR3nt: TGTGCCAGCAGCCAAAGGAACCCCGGGGAGCTGTTTTTT
d_gene: -; len: 11; abundance: -; v_gene: TRBV6-2/TRBV6-3; j_gene: TRBJ1-1; CDR3aa: CASSHGTEAFF; CDR3nt: TGTGCCAGCAGTCACGGGACTGAAGCTTTCTTT
d_gene: -; len: 12; abundance: once; v_gene: TRBV30; j_gene: TRBJ1-1; CDR3aa: CAWSPVNTEAFF; CDR3nt: TGTGCCTGGAGCCCCGTGAACACTGAAGCTTTCTTT
d_gene: -; len: 15; abundance: -; v_gene: TRBV4-1; j_gene: TRBJ2-3; CDR3aa: CASSQDGRSTDTQYF; CDR3nt: TGCGCCAGCAGCCAAGATGGGAGGAGCACAGATACGCAGTATTTT
d_gene: -; len: 15; abundance: few; v_gene: TRBV11-1; j_gene: TRBJ2-7; CDR3aa: CASGKGSTTSYEQYF; CDR3nt: TGTGCCAGCGGTAAGGGAAGTACAACATCCTACGAGCAGTACTTC
d_gene: TRBD2; len: 17; abundance: -; v_gene: TRBV29-1; j_gene: TRBJ2-1; CDR3aa: CSVAEEGTSGNYNEQFF; CDR3nt: TGCAGCGTTGCGGAGGAGGGGACTAGCGGGAACTACAATGAGCAGTTCTTC
d_gene: TRBD2; len: 16; abundance: -; v_gene: TRBV12-3/TRBV12-4; j_gene: TRBJ2-5; CDR3aa: CASRGTSGGPRETQYF; CDR3nt: TGTGCCAGCAGAGGGACTAGCGGGGGCCCGCGAGAGACCCAGTACTTC
d_gene: TRBD2; len: 13; abundance: few; v_gene: TRBV4-1; j_gene: TRBJ2-2; CDR3aa: CASSGLESGELFF; CDR3nt: TGCGCCAGCAGCGGACTAGAGTCCGGGGAGCTGTTTTTT
d_gene: TRBD2; len: 14; abundance: -; v_gene: TRBV29-1; j_gene: TRBJ2-7; CDR3aa: CSVFPSGGSYEQYF; CDR3nt: TGCAGCGTTTTCCCTAGCGGGGGATCCTACGAGCAGTACTTC
d_gene: TRBD2; len: 13; abundance: -; v_gene: TRBV10-2; j_gene: TRBJ2-1; CDR3aa: CATLEREYNEQFF; CDR3nt: TGCGCCACCCTTGAGCGGGAGTACAATGAGCAGTTCTTC